This T cell receptor beta chain is from a study of early T cells in non-severe SARS-CoV-2 infection. The wider study: Sequenced bulk RNA came from whole blood that was unsorted, and chains were unpaired. Findings and caveats of the study: VDJdb matching, biased toward anti-spike CD8 responses, missed private and CD4 specificities.

This clonotype appeared many times. Its antigen is as yet unknown. Individual cDNA molecules received unique molecular identifiers during library preparation. MiXCR, applied by TCRdb to the 5' RACE reads, yields one record per CDR3 protein. Among tens of thousands of distinct CDR3 sequences listed, just under 4% were seen once. Trimming removed 0 bases from V and 2 bases from J; junction bases left unmatched: 4. Germline CDR1 SGDLS, CDR2 YYNGEE. The CDR3 length is 15 residues. Specimen: whole blood. The chain is built from TRBV9 and TRBJ2-5; 7 bases map to TRBD2. The receptor was isolated from an adult who was a healthcare worker with PCR-confirmed SARS-CoV-2 infection or an uninfected control (not recorded which). DNA of the CDR3: TGTGCCAGCAGCGTAGTAGCTAGCGGACAAGAGACCCAGTACTTC. Its translation is CASSVVASGQETQYF.